Shown below are 4 T cell receptor beta chains from a single sample sequenced in a study of cytomegalovirus exposure and HLA in healthy donors. Primers included in the PCR were 60 Vbeta and 13 Jbeta primers. Using immunoSEQ multiplex PCR, the repertoire was profiled, and TCRdb retains in-frame clones only, with some absent. The table records 90,000 to 100,000 clones, 65% to 85% of them present only once. Sequencing was done on a sample of PBMCs. These receptors were collected from a woman aged 55-75 years in good health and CMV-seropositive.

The chain has TRBV18 and TRBJ1-1; D is unresolved. Trimming shortened V by 4 bases and J by 2 bases, and 8 bases separated the two germline ends. CDR3 size: 13 residues. The germline V gene encodes CDR1 KGHSH and CDR2 LQKENI. The CDR3 spells CASSRAGNTEAFF. CDR3 in DNA: TGTGCCAGCTCACGCGCAGGAAACACTGAAGCTTTCTTT.

The genes are TRBV14 and TRBJ1-2; D remains unclear. Germline CDR1 SGHDN, CDR2 FVKESK. Trimming left V 3 bases short and J 6 bases short, with 8 bases between. The CDR3 consists of 12 residues. CDR3 sequence (DNA): TGTGCCAGCAGCCAGCCCCCTAATGGCTACACCTTC. The encoded protein is CASSQPPNGYTF.

The rearrangement links TRBV27 to TRBJ2-6; 7 bases line up with TRBD1. The V gene end was trimmed by 5 bases and the J gene end by 2 bases; junction bases not matched to a gene: 9. This CDR3 has 17 amino acids. The germline gives CDR1 MNHEY, CDR2 SMNVEV (reference sequence). Here the CDR3 reads CASSLHRGYTGANVLTF. In DNA, the CDR3 is TGTGCCAGCAGTCTCCACAGGGGATATACTGGGGCCAACGTCCTGACTTTC.

This clone was seen just once. The chain uses TRBV5-1 and TRBJ1-3; D call uncertain. Germline CDR1 reads SGHRS; CDR2 reads YFSETQ. V shed 4 bases and J shed 0 bases, with 17 bases lying between them. This CDR3 has 17 residues. For the CDR3, the DNA is TGCGCCAGCAGCCCGACGGGAAGTATCTACTCTGGAAACACCATATATTTT. Amino acid sequence: CASSPTGSIYSGNTIYF.